Each of the 12 T cell receptor beta chains below was sequenced from the same sample in a study of OX40 agonist ivuxolimab in advanced cancers. TCRdb keeps only in-frame clones here, not all; method: immunoSEQ multiplex PCR. The repertoire holds 100,000 or so clones, with over 75% as singletons. The specimen was CD4+ or CD8+ T cells sorted from blood, collected in a trial of the OX40 agonist ivuxolimab. The receptors originated from an adult with an advanced solid tumor such as melanoma, head and neck, liver or kidney cancer.

V gene TRBV27 combines with J gene TRBJ1-5; 7 bases agree with TRBD1. J was trimmed by 2 bases and V by 2 bases; bases with no gene match: 6. The germline V gene encodes CDR1 MNHEY and CDR2 SMNVEV (reference sequence). The CDR3 contains 16 residues. The CDR3 DNA reads as TGTGCCAGCAGTTTAATAGGGACAGCTCGCAATCAGCCCCAGCATTTT. Encoded protein: CASSLIGTARNQPQHF.

V gene TRBV18 combines with J gene TRBJ1-2; 7 bases fit TRBD1. This CDR3 spans 15 amino acids. CDR1 and CDR2 (germline): KGHSH, LQKENI. Germline trimming cut 7 bases from V and 6 bases from J; bases unmatched to any gene: 14. The CDR3 nucleotides are TGTGCCAGCTTAAACTCCCCTGAGGGGGCAGATGGCTACACCTTC. Amino acid sequence: CASLNSPEGADGYTF.

J is TRBJ2-3 and V is TRBV7-9; D perhaps matches TRBD2 (6 bases). Germline V CDR1 and CDR2: SEHNR, FQNEAQ (reference sequence). The CDR3 has 18 residues. The V end was cut by 5 bases, the J end by 0 bases, with 21 bases between. In DNA, the CDR3 is TGTGCCAGCAGCGCGGTAAGGCCAGCGGGCCTCAGCACAGATACGCAGTATTTT. Translation: CASSAVRPAGLSTDTQYF.

This chain joins TRBV29-1 and TRBJ2-2; possible D gene TRBD1, 5 bases. CDR1 is SQVTM and CDR2 is ANQGSEA in the germline V gene. Trimming pared 6 bases from V and 1 base from J, leaving 12 bases between. CDR3 length equals 14 residues. The CDR3 here is CSVKVDRNTGELFF. CDR3 bases: TGCAGCGTCAAGGTCGACAGGAACACCGGGGAGCTGTTTTTT.

The chain combines TRBV15 with TRBJ2-5, with D possibly being TRBD2 (6 bases). Matching the DNA end better, TRBJ2-7 makes the J call doubtful. The CDR3 extends over 12 amino acids. Germline V gives CDR1 LNHNV, CDR2 YYDKDF (reference sequence). The DNA for the CDR3 is TGTGCCACCAGCCGGCGGGGCTACGAGCAGTACTTC. Translation: CATSRRGYEQYF.

The chain carries TRBV6-4 and TRBJ2-1, with D uncertain. This CDR3 has 13 amino acids. Trimming took 0 bases from V and 9 from J, leaving 9 bases between them. Germline V lookup: CDR1 MRHNA, CDR2 SNTAGT. CDR3: CASSDSSVGEQFF. CDR3 nucleotide sequence: TGTGCCAGCAGTGACTCGAGTGTTGGTGAGCAGTTCTTC.

This clone was observed a few times. The V and J genes are TRBV27 and TRBJ2-1; 9 bases agree with TRBD2. This CDR3 comprises 16 residues. Germline values: CDR1 MNHEY, CDR2 SMNVEV (reference sequence). J lost 4 bases, V lost 1 base, and 5 bases had no gene match. The CDR3 DNA follows: TGTGCCAGCAGTTTATGGGGGACTAGCCTGTACAATGAGCAGTTCTTC. This encodes CASSLWGTSLYNEQFF.

This sequence joins TRBV5-1 and TRBJ2-1; 7 bases match TRBD1. Germline V gene lookup returns CDR1 SGHRS and CDR2 YFSETQ. The CDR3 covers 18 residues. The V gene end was trimmed by 3 bases and the J gene end by 8 bases; junction bases not matched to a gene: 20. For the CDR3, the DNA is TGCGCCAGCAGCTGGGATACAGATTGGACAGGAAATTTCGATGAGCAGTTCTTC. This sequence encodes CASSWDTDWTGNFDEQFF.

Of note for this clone: Other DNA sequences in this specimen translate into the identical CDR3. The V and J genes are TRBV18 and TRBJ2-5; perhaps D is TRBD1 or TRBD2 (5 bases each). Germline loops: CDR1 KGHSH, CDR2 LQKENI. With 3 bases removed from V and 2 bases from J, the gap between germline ends came to 7 bases. The length of the CDR3 is 13 residues. The CDR3 DNA follows: TGTGCCAGCTCACCGGGACGGCAAGAGACCCAGTACTTC. Translation gives CASSPGRQETQYF.

In DNA, the CDR3 is TGTGCCAGCAGTAAAAGGCGACTAGCGGGAAGAAGCGAGCAGTACTTC. Residues: CASSKRRLAGRSEQYF. The chain employs TRBV7-8 and TRBJ2-7, with 11 bases that match TRBD2. Germline values: CDR1 SGHVS, CDR2 FQNEAQ. V gave up 6 bases and J gave up 6 bases; unmatched junction bases: 13. The CDR3 contains 16 residues.

The chain uses TRBV11-1 and TRBJ2-5; possibly TRBD1 or TRBD2 for D (6 bases each). Trimming removed 2 bases at V and 5 bases at J, with 15 bases between. CDR3 length: 15 amino acids. Germline-derived CDR1 and CDR2 are SGHAT and FQDESV (reference sequence). The CDR3 DNA sequence: TGTGCCAGCAGCTTACCGACCGGGGGCGTGGAGACCCAGTACTTC. Translated, it gives CASSLPTGGVETQYF.

V gene TRBV11-3 combines with J gene TRBJ2-4; D not resolved. The CDR3 is made up of 16 amino acids. CDR1 and CDR2 (germline): SGHNT, YENEEA. Trimming removed 1 base from V and 3 bases from J, with 13 bases in between. The CDR3 spells CASSLVSSVVKNIQYF. The CDR3 DNA is TGTGCCAGCAGCTTAGTCTCTAGTGTCGTCAAAAACATTCAGTACTTC. The variable domain in full, with the rest retrieved from reference TRBV11-3 and TRBJ2-4, is EAGVVQSPRYKIIEKKQPVAFWCNPISGHNTLYWYLQNLGQGPELLIRYENEEAVDDSQLPKDRFSAERLKGVDSTLKIQPAELGDSAVYLCASSLVSSVVKNIQYFGAGTRLSVL.